What follows is one T cell receptor (beta chain) and its context. TCRdb called the 5' RACE reads again in MiXCR, with one record for every CDR3 protein. The sample includes fewer than 150,000 distinct CDR3 sequences, about 18% of them seen just once. The source of the sample is a study of T-cell memory formation after mild COVID-19. The sample taken for sequencing was PBMCs or a T cell subset sorted from them (not recorded which). The source is a man younger than 30 who had mild COVID-19 (a few samples of this study predate the infection). Cell type and time point are not known.

The CDR3 loop reads CASTKSGGRNTEAFF. The CDR3 coding sequence is TGTGCCAGTACTAAATCGGGCGGTCGGAACACTGAAGCTTTCTTT. V and J are TRBV12-3 or TRBV12-4 and TRBJ1-1; D gene ambiguous. Trimming stripped 9 bases from V and 1 base from J, with 18 bases between. The CDR3 length is 15 residues.